This entry is about one T cell receptor (beta chain). As yet, its antigen is unknown. An amount of about 3,400 ng of total RNA was used for each TCR library. TCRdb reworked the 5' RACE reads into one entry per CDR3 protein, no DNA. This table holds 200,000 to 250,000 distinct CDR3 sequences. After skipping T cell sorting, the authors isolated total RNA from whole blood. This sample is part of a study of monozygotic twins with inflammatory bowel disease. CDR3 length: 14 amino acids. CDR1 is LNHDA, CDR2 SQIVND, per germline (reference sequence). Overall study findings and caveats: Possibly because of limited power, concordant and discordant twins showed no difference in repertoire similarity.

The sequence derives from a human donor with ulcerative colitis or Crohn's disease, or a healthy co-twin of an affected twin (not recorded which). Sequencing was carried out using blood. V gene TRBV19 combines with J gene TRBJ2-7; TCRdb reports TRBD2, a call that lacks DNA to check it against. The CDR3 loop reads CASSNGGEVYEQYF.